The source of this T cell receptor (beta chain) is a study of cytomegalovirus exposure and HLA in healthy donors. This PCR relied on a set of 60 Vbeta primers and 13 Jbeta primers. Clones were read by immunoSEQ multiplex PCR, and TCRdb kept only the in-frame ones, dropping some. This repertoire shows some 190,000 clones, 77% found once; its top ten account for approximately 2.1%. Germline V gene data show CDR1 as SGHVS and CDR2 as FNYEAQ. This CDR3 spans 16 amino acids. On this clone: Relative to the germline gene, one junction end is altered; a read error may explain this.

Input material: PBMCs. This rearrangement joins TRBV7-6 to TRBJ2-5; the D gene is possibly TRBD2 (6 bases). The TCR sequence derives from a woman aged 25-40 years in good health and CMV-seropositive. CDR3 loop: CASSRGWGIGQGTQYF. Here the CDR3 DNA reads TGTGCCAGCAGCCGGGGGTGGGGGATAGGGCAAGGGACCCAGTACTTC. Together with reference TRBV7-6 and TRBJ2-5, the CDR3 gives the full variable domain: GAGVSQSPRYKVTKRGQDVALRCDPISGHVSLYWYRQALGQGPEFLTYFNYEAQQDKSGLPNDRFSAERPEGSISTLTIQRTEQRDSAMYRCASSRGWGIGQGTQYFGPGTRLLVL.